The source of this T cell receptor (beta chain) is a study of Ad26.COV2.S vaccination and SARS-CoV-2 variants. Unmatched junction bases numbered 4, after V lost 10 bases and J lost 0 bases. The CDR3 runs 14 residues. Germline CDR1 ENHRY, CDR2 SYGVKD. This clone was observed once. Its antigen is unidentified. Sequencing used immunoSEQ multiplex PCR; TCRdb keeps in-frame clones, though not all of them. The sample yields 200,000 to 250,000 clones, 88% seen once. Study observations and caveats: The TCR-based breadth and depth measures might underestimate overall T cell responses.

Treatment indicated: around 19 received Ad26.COV2.S at low or high dose, single or two shots; roughly 5 received placebo; per-sample allocation not given. The study sampled participants on day 63 after the first vaccine or placebo injection. The V call is TRBV10-3, the J call TRBJ2-7; 12 bases fit TRBD2. Source: peripheral blood, taken in a trial of Ad26.COV2.S vaccine versus placebo. The TCR originated in a person aged 18-60 years who received the Ad26.COV2.S COVID-19 vaccine or a placebo. CDR3 DNA: TGTGCCACCGCGACTAGCGGGGGCTCCTACGAGCAGTACTTC. The encoded protein is CATATSGGSYEQYF.